This TCR beta chain was identified during a study of CD8+ T cells in alopecia areata. For this clone: Its antigen is not known.

General observations from the study: Patients showed less clear TCR sequence sharing than mice, possibly partly because of HLA diversity.

Trimming cost V 6 bases and J 1 base; bases outside gene matches: 2. CDR3 length: 13 residues. Germline V gives CDR1 SQVTM, CDR2 ANQGSEA. Isolated RNA was reverse transcribed into cDNA used as the sequencing template. The method was immunoSEQ multiplex PCR; TCRdb's version includes in-frame clones alone and lacks a portion of them. The table lists around 80,000 clones, roughly 51% of them singletons, with 5.5% to 6.5% in the top ten. The chain has TRBV29-1 and TRBJ2-7; 11 positions match TRBD2. The TCR comes from a human donor with alopecia areata. Sequenced: NKG2D-high CD8+ T cells sorted from blood. The CDR3 loop reads CSVGTSGSYEQYF. The CDR3, as DNA: TGCAGCGTGGGGACTAGCGGATCCTACGAGCAGTACTTC.